Sequencing of this T cell receptor (beta chain) was carried out in a study of blood T cell repertoires in COVID-19. Authors' analysis steps: Reference gene primer amplification gave nucleated cell count estimates. Using immunoSEQ multiplex PCR, the repertoire was profiled, and TCRdb retains in-frame clones only, with some absent. The V and J calls and the clone size are those of that table, but D and trimming were determined from the DNA. Among approximately 260,000 clones, around 85% were seen once, and the ten largest hold around 3.6%. This clone showed up just a few times. The receptor comes from a woman in her 40s with active or convalescent COVID-19. The sequencing sample was made of peripheral blood.

The CDR3 sequence: CASSQGAGQPQHF. The CDR3 DNA follows: TGTGCCAGCAGCCAAGGAGCAGGTCAGCCCCAGCATTTT. The chain links TRBV14 to TRBJ1-5, with D hard to call. The V end was cut by 1 base, the J end by 6 bases, with 7 bases between. The germline gives CDR1 SGHDN, CDR2 FVKESK. The length of the CDR3 is 13 residues.